This is a list of T cell receptor beta chains from one sample in a study of cytomegalovirus exposure and HLA in healthy donors. Assay: immunoSEQ multiplex PCR; the TCRdb copy retains only in-frame clones and omits some. The table includes around 80,000 clones, around 60% detected once. Sequencing was carried out using PBMCs. Receptor source: a male donor in good health and CMV-seropositive. Each CDR3 is given with its conserved first and last residue. Fields, in order: J gene, D gene, clone size, V gene, CDR3 protein, CDR3 DNA. A D gene is named only where the DNA matches it firmly. Rows may omit the clone size; those that give it use once, few, many or a size class.

TRBJ2-7,TRBD2,NA,TRBV5-4,CASSPRGKVRSGGLGEQYF,TGTGCCAGCAGCCCGCGGGGGAAAGTTCGTTCGGGAGGGCTCGGCGAGCAGTACTTC
TRBJ2-2,NA,NA,TRBV30,CAWQGFGELFF,TGTGCCTGGCAGGGATTCGGGGAGCTGTTTTTT
TRBJ2-7,NA,few,TRBV2,CASSDVFLYEQYF,TGTGCCAGCAGTGATGTGTTCCTTTACGAGCAGTACTTC
TRBJ1-4,NA,NA,TRBV28,CASSPRGKVEKLFF,TGTGCCAGCAGTCCCAGGGGAAAAGTTGAAAAACTGTTTTTT
TRBJ2-3,TRBD2,NA,TRBV4-2,CASSQRSGATDTQYF,TGTGCCAGCAGCCAACGGAGCGGGGCGACAGATACGCAGTATTTT
TRBJ1-5,TRBD1,NA,TRBV28,CASSLRDRGFSNQPQHF,TGTGCCAGCAGTTTAAGGGACAGGGGGTTTAGCAATCAGCCCCAGCATTTT
TRBJ2-1,NA,NA,TRBV11-3,CASSLSYNEQFF,TGTGCCAGCAGCTTATCTTACAATGAGCAGTTCTTC
TRBJ2-4,NA,NA,TRBV5-1,CASSSRGSRLNIQYF,TGCGCCAGCAGCTCAAGGGGGTCGCGGTTAAACATTCAGTACTTC
TRBJ2-1,NA,few,TRBV25-1,CASSFGGTEEQFF,TGTGCCAGCAGTTTCGGAGGGACAGAGGAGCAGTTCTTC
TRBJ1-2,TRBD1,medium-sized,TRBV5-6,CASSLPTGTEGYTF,TGTGCCAGCAGCCTTCCGACAGGGACGGAGGGCTACACCTTC
TRBJ2-2,NA,NA,TRBV4-3,CASSQDPGWRELFF,TGCGCCAGCAGCCAAGATCCAGGGTGGAGGGAGCTGTTTTTT
TRBJ2-7,NA,NA,TRBV25-1,CASSEQGWDSYEQYF,TGTGCCAGCAGTGAACAGGGGTGGGACTCCTACGAGCAGTACTTC
TRBJ1-1,NA,NA,TRBV5-6,CASSLVGFQGTEAFF,TGTGCCAGCAGCTTGGTGGGGTTCCAGGGCACTGAAGCTTTCTTT
TRBJ1-2,TRBD1,NA,TRBV5-1,CASSLYGNSGRGPSGGYTF,TGCGCCAGCAGCTTGTATGGAAATTCGGGCAGGGGGCCCTCGGGCGGCTACACCTTC
TRBJ2-1,TRBD2,NA,TRBV7-2,CASSLVAGEGNEQFF,TGTGCCAGCAGCTTAGTAGCGGGAGAGGGGAATGAGCAGTTCTTC
TRBJ1-1,TRBD1,NA,TRBV11-2,CASSLTGERNEAFF,TGTGCCAGCAGCTTAACAGGGGAACGAAATGAAGCTTTCTTT
TRBJ2-3,TRBD2,few,TRBV11-2,CASSLTLAVDTDTQYF,TGTGCCAGCAGCTTAACCCTAGCGGTTGACACAGATACGCAGTATTTT
TRBJ2-1,NA,NA,TRBV6-1,CASRESYNEQFF,TGTGCCAGCAGGGAGTCTTACAATGAGCAGTTCTTC
TRBJ2-6,NA,once,TRBV4-3,CASSQIPSVNVLTF,TGCGCCAGCAGCCAAATCCCTTCGGTCAACGTCCTGACTTTC
TRBJ2-2,NA,NA,TRBV28,CASSSITGFDTGELFF,TGTGCCAGCAGTTCGATAACAGGGTTCGACACCGGGGAGCTGTTTTTT
TRBJ1-2,NA,NA,TRBV6-1,CASSGQASYGYTF,TGTGCCAGCAGTGGACAGGCCTCCTATGGCTACACCTTC
TRBJ1-1,NA,NA,TRBV5-1,CASSLDLNTEAFF,TGCGCCAGCAGCTTGGACTTAAACACTGAAGCTTTCTTT
TRBJ2-1,TRBD2,NA,TRBV29-1,CSVHGTSGGNLFF,TGCAGCGTTCATGGGACTAGCGGGGGAAATTTGTTCTTC
TRBJ2-1,NA,NA,TRBV2,CASTEWTDQFF,TGTGCCAGCACCGAGTGGACTGATCAGTTCTTC
TRBJ1-1,NA,many,TRBV6-1,CASSEVADPTEAFF,TGTGCCAGCAGTGAAGTCGCGGATCCCACTGAAGCTTTCTTT
TRBJ2-7,NA,NA,TRBV7-2,CASSLIRGAHEQYF,TGTGCCAGCAGCTTAATCAGGGGGGCCCACGAGCAGTACTTC
TRBJ1-5,NA,NA,TRBV5-8,CASSFVEANQPQHF,TGTGCCAGCAGCTTCGTAGAGGCGAATCAGCCCCAGCATTTT
TRBJ2-5,NA,NA,TRBV11-1,CASSPEGETQYF,TGTGCCAGCAGCCCGGAGGGGGAGACCCAGTACTTC
TRBJ2-7,TRBD2,NA,TRBV18,CASSLRTSGRRREQYF,TGTGCCAGCTCATTGAGAACTAGCGGGAGAAGACGCGAGCAGTACTTC
TRBJ1-1,NA,NA,TRBV4-1,CASSQGGFDTEAFF,TGCGCCAGCAGCCAAGGAGGGTTTGACACTGAAGCTTTCTTT
TRBJ2-7,NA,NA,TRBV5-1,CASSLGGGPSYEQYF,TGCGCCAGCAGCTTGGGTGGGGGCCCTTCCTACGAGCAGTACTTC
TRBJ1-2,NA,NA,TRBV6-5,CASSATGPNYGYTF,TGTGCCAGCAGTGCGACAGGACCTAACTATGGCTACACCTTC
TRBJ2-7,NA,NA,TRBV5-1,CASSLNGGEQYF,TGCGCCAGCAGCTTGAACGGGGGCGAGCAGTACTTC
TRBJ1-5,NA,NA,TRBV19,CASRRTFRSNQPQHF,TGTGCCAGTAGGCGGACATTTCGTAGCAATCAGCCCCAGCATTTT
TRBJ2-3,TRBD2,NA,TRBV7-3,CASSSLAGGRQNTDTQYF,TGTGCCAGCAGCTCTCTAGCGGGGGGCCGTCAGAACACAGATACGCAGTATTTT
TRBJ2-2,NA,NA,TRBV27,CASSWDMPNTGELFF,TGTGCCAGCAGTTGGGACATGCCAAACACCGGGGAGCTGTTTTTT
TRBJ1-2,NA,NA,TRBV5-1,CASSPGSRGSGGYTF,TGCGCCAGCAGCCCCGGGTCAAGGGGTTCCGGTGGCTACACCTTC
TRBJ2-5,NA,once,TRBV5-6,CASSLLGVQETQYF,TGTGCCAGCAGCTTACTCGGGGTTCAAGAGACCCAGTACTTC
TRBJ1-1,NA,NA,TRBV10-3,CAISEPGHFEAFF,TGTGCCATCAGTGAGCCTGGACACTTTGAAGCTTTCTTT
TRBJ2-3,TRBD2,NA,TRBV30,CAWSVGLAGSTDTQYF,TGTGCCTGGAGTGTGGGACTAGCGGGAAGCACAGATACGCAGTATTTT
TRBJ1-2,NA,NA,TRBV19,CASSPQRTVNYGYTF,TGTGCCAGTAGTCCGCAGAGGACAGTTAACTATGGCTACACCTTC
TRBJ2-3,TRBD1,few,TRBV10-3,CAISESISGTGADTQYF,TGTGCCATCAGTGAGTCGATCTCCGGGACAGGGGCAGATACGCAGTATTTT
TRBJ2-2,NA,NA,TRBV5-1,CASSPDSPDTGELFF,TGCGCCAGCAGCCCCGACAGCCCCGACACCGGGGAGCTGTTTTTT
TRBJ2-1,TRBD2,NA,TRBV6-5,CASFELAGGMNEQFF,TGTGCCAGCTTCGAGCTAGCGGGAGGGATGAATGAGCAGTTCTTC
TRBJ2-2,NA,NA,TRBV5-1,CASSLGLAHTGELFF,TGCGCCAGCAGCTTGGGGCTAGCACACACCGGGGAGCTGTTTTTT
TRBJ2-1,TRBD2,few,TRBV5-8,CASSPRLAGAYNEQFF,TGTGCCAGCAGCCCCCGACTAGCGGGGGCCTACAATGAGCAGTTCTTC
TRBJ2-5,NA,NA,TRBV28,CASSLQGMMETQYF,TGTGCCAGCAGTCTACAGGGAATGATGGAGACCCAGTACTTC
TRBJ1-2,TRBD1,few,TRBV19,CASSSRTGVLYGYTF,TGTGCCAGTAGTTCAAGGACAGGGGTCCTATATGGCTACACCTTC
TRBJ2-5,TRBD2,few,TRBV30,CAYSSGREGETQYF,TGTGCCTATTCAAGCGGGAGAGAAGGAGAGACCCAGTACTTC
TRBJ2-2,TRBD2,NA,TRBV11-3,CASSLTGGQTGELFF,TGTGCCAGCAGCTTGACGGGGGGGCAAACCGGGGAGCTGTTTTTT
TRBJ2-3,TRBD2,NA,TRBV9,CASSVEGREGTQYF,TGTGCCAGCAGCGTAGAAGGGCGGGAGGGTACGCAGTATTTT
TRBJ2-7,TRBD1,once,TRBV5-6,CASSLGGQGLYEQYF,TGTGCCAGCAGCTTGGGTGGACAGGGCCTCTACGAGCAGTACTTC
TRBJ1-4,NA,few,TRBV7-3,CASSLGGGEKLFF,TGTGCCAGCAGCTTAGGGGGAGGGGAAAAACTGTTTTTT
TRBJ1-2,NA,few,TRBV29-1,CSVEGTPGGYTF,TGCAGCGTCGAGGGGACACCAGGTGGCTACACCTTC
TRBJ2-2,NA,NA,TRBV5-1,CASSLWPGELFF,TGCGCCAGCAGCTTGTGGCCCGGGGAGCTGTTTTTT